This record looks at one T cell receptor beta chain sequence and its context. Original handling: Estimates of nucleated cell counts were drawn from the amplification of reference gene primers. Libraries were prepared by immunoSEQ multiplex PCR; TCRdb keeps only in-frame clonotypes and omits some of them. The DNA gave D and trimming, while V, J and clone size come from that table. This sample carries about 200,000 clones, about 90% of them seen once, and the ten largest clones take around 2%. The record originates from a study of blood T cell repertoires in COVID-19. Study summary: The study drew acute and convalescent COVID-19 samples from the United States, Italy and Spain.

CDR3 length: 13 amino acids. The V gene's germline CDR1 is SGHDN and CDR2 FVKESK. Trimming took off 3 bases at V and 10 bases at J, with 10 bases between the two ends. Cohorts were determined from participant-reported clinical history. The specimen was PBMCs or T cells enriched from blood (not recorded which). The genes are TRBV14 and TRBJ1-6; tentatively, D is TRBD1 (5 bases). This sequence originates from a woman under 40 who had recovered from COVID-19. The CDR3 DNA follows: TGTGCCAGCAGCCAGACAGATAGATCACCCCTCCACTTT. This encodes CASSQTDRSPLHF.